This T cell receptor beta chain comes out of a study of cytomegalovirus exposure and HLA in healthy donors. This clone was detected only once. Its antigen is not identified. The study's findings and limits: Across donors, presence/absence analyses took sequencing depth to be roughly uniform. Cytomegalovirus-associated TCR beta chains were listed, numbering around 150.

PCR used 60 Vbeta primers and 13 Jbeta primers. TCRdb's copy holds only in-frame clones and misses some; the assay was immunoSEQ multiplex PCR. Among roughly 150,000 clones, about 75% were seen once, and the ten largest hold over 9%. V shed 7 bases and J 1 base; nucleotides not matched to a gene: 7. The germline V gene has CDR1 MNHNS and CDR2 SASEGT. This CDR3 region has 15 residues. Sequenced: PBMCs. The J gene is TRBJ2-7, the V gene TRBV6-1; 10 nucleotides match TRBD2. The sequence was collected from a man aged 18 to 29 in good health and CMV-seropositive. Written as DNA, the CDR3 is TGTGCCAGCAACACCGCTAGCGGGAGATCCTACGAGCAGTACTTC. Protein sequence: CASNTASGRSYEQYF.